This T cell receptor beta chain was identified during a study of cytotoxic CD8 clonotypes in ibrutinib-treated CLL. Trimming cost V 1 base and J 4 bases; bases outside gene matches: 0. The CDR3 covers 14 residues. Germline-derived CDR1 and CDR2 are SEHNR and FQNEAQ (reference sequence). The protocol was immunoSEQ multiplex PCR, while the TCRdb copy is restricted to in-frame clones and leaves out a portion. The sample contains 15,000 or so clones, roughly 67% of which appear only once. This TCR derives from a human donor with chronic lymphocytic leukemia. The sample here was PBMCs, taken before ibrutinib treatment. The chain couples TRBV7-9 to TRBJ2-5; 10 bases are shared with TRBD1. The CDR3 DNA follows: TGTGCCAGCAGCTTAGGGACAGGGGGAGAGACCCAGTACTTC. It codes for CASSLGTGGETQYF.